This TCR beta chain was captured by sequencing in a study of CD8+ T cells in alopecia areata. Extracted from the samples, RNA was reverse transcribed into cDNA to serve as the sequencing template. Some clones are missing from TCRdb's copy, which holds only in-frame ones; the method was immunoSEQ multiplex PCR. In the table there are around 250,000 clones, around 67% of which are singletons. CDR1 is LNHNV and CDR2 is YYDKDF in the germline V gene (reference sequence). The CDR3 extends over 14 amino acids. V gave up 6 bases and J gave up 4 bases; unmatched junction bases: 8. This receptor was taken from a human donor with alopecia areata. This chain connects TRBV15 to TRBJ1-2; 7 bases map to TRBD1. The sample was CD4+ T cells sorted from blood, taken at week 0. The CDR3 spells CATSRQGAGYGYTF. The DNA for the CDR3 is TGTGCCACCAGTAGACAGGGTGCTGGCTATGGCTACACCTTC.